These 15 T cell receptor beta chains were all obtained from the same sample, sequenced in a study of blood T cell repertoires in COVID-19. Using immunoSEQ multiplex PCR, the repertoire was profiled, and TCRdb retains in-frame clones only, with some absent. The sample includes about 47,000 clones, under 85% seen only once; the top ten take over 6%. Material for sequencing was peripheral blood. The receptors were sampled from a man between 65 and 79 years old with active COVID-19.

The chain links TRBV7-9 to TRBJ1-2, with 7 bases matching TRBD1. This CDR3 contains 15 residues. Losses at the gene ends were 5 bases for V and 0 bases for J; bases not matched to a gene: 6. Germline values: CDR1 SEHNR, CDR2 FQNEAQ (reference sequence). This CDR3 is CASSKDQGANYGYTF. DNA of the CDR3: TGTGCCAGCAGCAAGGACCAGGGGGCTAACTATGGCTACACCTTC.

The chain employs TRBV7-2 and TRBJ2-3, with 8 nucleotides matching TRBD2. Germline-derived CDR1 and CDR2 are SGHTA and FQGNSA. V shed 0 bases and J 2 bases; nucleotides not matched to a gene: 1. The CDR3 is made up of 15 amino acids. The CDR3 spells CASSLATSATDTQYF. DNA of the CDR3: TGTGCCAGCAGCTTAGCGACTAGCGCCACAGATACGCAGTATTTT. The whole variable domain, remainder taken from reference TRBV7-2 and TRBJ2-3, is GAGVSQSPSNKVTEKGKDVELRCDPISGHTALYWYRQSLGQGLEFLIYFQGNSAPDKSGLPSDRFSAERTGGSVSTLTIQRTQQEDSAVYLCASSLATSATDTQYFGPGTRLTVL.

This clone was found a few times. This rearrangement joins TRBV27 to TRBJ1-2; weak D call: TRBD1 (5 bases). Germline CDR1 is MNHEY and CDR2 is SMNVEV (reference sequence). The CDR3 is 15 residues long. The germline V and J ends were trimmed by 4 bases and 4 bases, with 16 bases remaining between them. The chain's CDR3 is CASSSWPGRLYGYTF. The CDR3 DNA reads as TGTGCCAGCAGTTCCTGGCCAGGGCGGCTCTATGGCTACACCTTC.

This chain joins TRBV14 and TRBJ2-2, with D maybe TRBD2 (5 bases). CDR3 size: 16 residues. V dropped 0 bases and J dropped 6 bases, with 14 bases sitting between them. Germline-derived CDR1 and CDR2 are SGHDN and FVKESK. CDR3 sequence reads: CASSQDERGLAGELFF. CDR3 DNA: TGTGCCAGCAGCCAAGATGAAAGAGGGCTCGCCGGGGAGCTGTTTTTT.

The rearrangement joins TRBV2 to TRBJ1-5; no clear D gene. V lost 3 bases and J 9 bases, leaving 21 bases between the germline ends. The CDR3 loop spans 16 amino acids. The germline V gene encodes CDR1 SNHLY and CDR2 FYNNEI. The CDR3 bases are TGTGCCAGCAGTGATTCTGGCGGGCTAAATCAACCGCCCCAGCATTTT. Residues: CASSDSGGLNQPPQHF. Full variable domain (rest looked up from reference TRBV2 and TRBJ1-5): EPEVTQTPSHQVTQMGQEVILRCVPISNHLYFYWYRQILGQKVEFLVSFYNNEISEKSEIFDDQFSVERPDGSNFTLKIRSTKLEDSAMYFCASSDSGGLNQPPQHFGDGTRLSIL.

This CDR3 is CASSPGDPNTGELFF. CDR3 sequence (DNA): TGTGCCAGCAGTCCGGGGGACCCGAACACCGGGGAGCTGTTTTTT. The rearrangement uses TRBV27 and TRBJ2-2, with D possibly matching TRBD2 (6 bases). The CDR3 length is 15 residues. V gave up 5 bases and J gave up 0 bases, with 10 bases separating them. Germline loops: CDR1 MNHEY, CDR2 SMNVEV (reference sequence).

CDR3 bases: TGTGCCAGCAGCGTAGGCGGGGGGGCCGCCACAGATACGCAGTATTTT. Translation gives CASSVGGGAATDTQYF. The rearrangement joins TRBV9 to TRBJ2-3; 9 bases fit TRBD2. CDR3 length: 16 residues. V shed 0 bases and J 2 bases; nucleotides not matched to a gene: 4. Germline values: CDR1 SGDLS, CDR2 YYNGEE.

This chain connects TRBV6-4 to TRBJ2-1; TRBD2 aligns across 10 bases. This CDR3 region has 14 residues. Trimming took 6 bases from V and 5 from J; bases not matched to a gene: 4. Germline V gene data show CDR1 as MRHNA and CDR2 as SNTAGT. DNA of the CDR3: TGTGCCAGCAGAACTAGCGGGGCCCACAATGAGCAGTTCTTC. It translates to CASRTSGAHNEQFF.

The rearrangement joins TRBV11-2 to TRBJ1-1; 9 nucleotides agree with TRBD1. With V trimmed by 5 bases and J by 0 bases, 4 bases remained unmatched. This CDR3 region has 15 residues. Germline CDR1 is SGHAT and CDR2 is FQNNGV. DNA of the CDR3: TGTGCCAGCAGCATGACAGGGGGGATGAACACTGAAGCTTTCTTT. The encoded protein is CASSMTGGMNTEAFF.

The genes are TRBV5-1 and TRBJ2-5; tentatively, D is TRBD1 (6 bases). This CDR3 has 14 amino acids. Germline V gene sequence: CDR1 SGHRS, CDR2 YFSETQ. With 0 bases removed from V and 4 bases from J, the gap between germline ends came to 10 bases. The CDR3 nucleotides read TGCGCCAGCAGCTTGGGACAGGTCGGAGAGACCCAGTACTTC. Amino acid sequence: CASSLGQVGETQYF.

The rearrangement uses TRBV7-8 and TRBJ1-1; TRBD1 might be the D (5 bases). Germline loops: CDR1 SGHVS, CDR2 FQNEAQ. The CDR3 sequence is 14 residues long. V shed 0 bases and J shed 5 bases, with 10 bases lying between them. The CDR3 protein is CASSLAGVVTEAFF. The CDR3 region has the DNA TGTGCCAGCAGCTTAGCAGGGGTCGTGACTGAAGCTTTCTTT.

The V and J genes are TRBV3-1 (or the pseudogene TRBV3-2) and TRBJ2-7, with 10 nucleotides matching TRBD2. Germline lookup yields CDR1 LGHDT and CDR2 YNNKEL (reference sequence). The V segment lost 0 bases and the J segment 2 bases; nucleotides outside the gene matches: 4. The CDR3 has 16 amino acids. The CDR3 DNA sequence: TGTGCCAGCAGCCAAGATACCGGACTAGCGGCCTACGAGCAGTACTTC. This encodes CASSQDTGLAAYEQYF.

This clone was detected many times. The CDR3 DNA reads as TGTGCCAGCAGTGTCAGGGGGCGGGGGTCACCCCTCCACTTT. The encoded protein is CASSVRGRGSPLHF. The chain carries TRBV2 and TRBJ1-6; TRBD1 matches 8 bases. This CDR3 spans 14 amino acids. V lost 4 bases and J lost 10; bases outside the gene matches: 6. Germline V CDR1 and CDR2: SNHLY, FYNNEI.

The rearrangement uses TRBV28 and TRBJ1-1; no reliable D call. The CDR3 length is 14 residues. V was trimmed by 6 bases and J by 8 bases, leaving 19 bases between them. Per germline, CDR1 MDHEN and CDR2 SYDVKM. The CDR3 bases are TGTGCCAGCAGGACCCTAGAGCTCGGTCGGGAAGCTTTCTTT. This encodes CASRTLELGREAFF.

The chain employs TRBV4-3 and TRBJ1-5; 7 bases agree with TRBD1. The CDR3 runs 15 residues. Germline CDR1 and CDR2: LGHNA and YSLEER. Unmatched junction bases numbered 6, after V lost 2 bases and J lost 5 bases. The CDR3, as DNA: TGCGCCAGCAGCCAATTCTCAACAGGGGATCAGCCCCAGCATTTT. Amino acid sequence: CASSQFSTGDQPQHF.